A single sample is the source of the 23 T cell receptor beta chains below, sequenced in a study of Ad26.COV2.S vaccination and SARS-CoV-2 variants. Treatment reported: around 19 received Ad26.COV2.S at low or high dose, single or two shots; roughly 5 received placebo; per-sample allocation not given. The samples were gathered on day 63 after the first injection of vaccine or placebo. Produced via immunoSEQ multiplex PCR; TCRdb's table is partial and in-frame only. In the table there are a few hundred thousand clones, 88% of which are singletons. Sequencing was performed on peripheral blood, taken in a trial of Ad26.COV2.S vaccine versus placebo. These receptors originate from a person aged 18 to 59 who received the Ad26.COV2.S COVID-19 vaccine or a placebo.

The chain recombines TRBV7-6 with TRBJ1-6; D might be TRBD1 (5 bases). In germline, CDR1 is SGHVS, CDR2 FNYEAQ. This CDR3 has 15 residues. V was trimmed by 0 bases and J by 7 bases, leaving 10 bases between them. The CDR3 region has the DNA TGTGCCAGCAGCTTAGCAGGGACGGGGAATTCACCCCTCCACTTT. Translating gives CASSLAGTGNSPLHF.

The chain combines TRBV28 with TRBJ2-5; TRBD1 might be the D (5 bases). V was clipped by 4 bases and J by 6 bases, with 15 bases between them. CDR3 length: 14 residues. Germline V lookup: CDR1 MDHEN, CDR2 SYDVKM. Here the CDR3 DNA reads TGTGCCAGCAGTTCCCTGGGCAGGGTGCAGACCCAGTACTTC. It yields the protein CASSSLGRVQTQYF.

The rearrangement joins TRBV5-1 to TRBJ1-1; tentative D call: TRBD1 (6 bases). Deletions cut 4 bases from V and 3 bases from J, with 19 bases between. The CDR3 length is 16 residues. The germline V gene encodes CDR1 SGHRS and CDR2 YFSETQ. The CDR3 coding sequence is TGCGCCAGCAGCCGCACTCCAGGGGCGCTGGACACTGAAGCTTTCTTT. As protein: CASSRTPGALDTEAFF.

The chain carries TRBV12-3 or TRBV12-4 and TRBJ1-2; D unclear. V lost 5 bases to trimming and J lost 4 bases, with 8 bases between them. CDR3 size: 12 residues. CDR3 loop: CASSISVYGYTF. In DNA, the CDR3 is TGTGCCAGCAGTATCTCTGTCTATGGCTACACCTTC.

The chain recombines TRBV2 with TRBJ2-1; no firm D call. Trimming took off 6 bases at V and 6 bases at J, with 6 bases between the two ends. Germline-derived CDR1 and CDR2 are SNHLY and FYNNEI. CDR3 length: 11 amino acids. In nucleotides, the CDR3 is TGTGCCAGCAGGAGACTCAATGAGCAGTTCTTC. Amino acid sequence: CASRRLNEQFF. The variable domain in full, completed from reference TRBV2 and TRBJ2-1, reads EPEVTQTPSHQVTQMGQEVILRCVPISNHLYFYWYRQILGQKVEFLVSFYNNEISEKSEIFDDQFSVERPDGSNFTLKIRSTKLEDSAMYFCASRRLNEQFFGPGTRLTVL.

The rearrangement uses TRBV4-1 and TRBJ1-5; 7 bases line up with TRBD1. J was trimmed by 7 bases and V by 1 base; bases with no gene match: 7. Germline values: CDR1 MGHRA, CDR2 YSYEKL. CDR3 length: 15 amino acids. This chain's CDR3 is CASSQGQGGGQPQHF. CDR3 coding DNA: TGCGCCAGCAGCCAAGGTCAGGGGGGTGGGCAGCCCCAGCATTTT.

This chain joins TRBV7-8 and TRBJ2-1; 8 nucleotides match TRBD1. V lost 1 base, J lost 6 bases, and 14 bases stayed unmatched. Germline V gene sequence: CDR1 SGHVS, CDR2 FQNEAQ. This CDR3 region has 18 residues. The CDR3 nucleotides are TGTGCCAGCAGCTTAGAACCCAACAGGGGGTCTATATCCAATGAGCAGTTCTTC. This gives the protein CASSLEPNRGSISNEQFF. The complete variable domain, with remaining parts taken from reference TRBV7-8 and TRBJ2-1, reads GAGVSQSPRYKVAKRGQDVALRCDPISGHVSLFWYQQALGQGPEFLTYFQNEAQLDKSGLPSDRFFAERPEGSVSTLKIQRTQQEDSAVYLCASSLEPNRGSISNEQFFGPGTRLTVL.

V gene TRBV7-2 combines with J gene TRBJ2-3, with D tentatively TRBD2 (7 bases). The V gene lost 1 base and the J gene lost 2 bases, with 19 bases spanning the gap. Germline V gives CDR1 SGHTA, CDR2 FQGNSA. The CDR3 is 18 residues long. CDR3 DNA sequence: TGTGCCAGCAGCTTAGGGCCGAGGGGGGGTGCCCCCACAGATACGCAGTATTTT. It translates to CASSLGPRGGAPTDTQYF.

This chain uses TRBV12-5 with TRBJ1-2; maybe TRBD1 (5 bases). Germline-derived CDR1 and CDR2 are LGHNT and FRNRAP. V gave up 4 bases and J gave up 6 bases, with 12 bases separating them. CDR3 length: 13 amino acids. DNA of the CDR3: TGTGCTAGTGGTTCTGGGGGGGTACATGGCTACACCTTC. Its protein is CASGSGGVHGYTF. The entire variable domain, with the rest obtained from reference TRBV12-5 and TRBJ1-2, is as follows: DARVTQTPRHKVTEMGQEVTMRCQPILGHNTVFWYRQTMMQGLELLAYFRNRAPLDDSGMPKDRFSAEMPDATLATLKIQPSEPRDSAVYFCASGSGGVHGYTFGSGTRLTVV.

The CDR3 DNA is TGCGCCAGCAGCATCTCTAGCGGGGGCACCTACAATGAGCAGTTCTTC. This gives the protein CASSISSGGTYNEQFF. This chain joins TRBV5-1 and TRBJ2-1, with TRBD2 matching 10 bases. Germline values: CDR1 SGHRS, CDR2 YFSETQ. J lost 2 bases, V lost 4 bases, and 6 bases had no gene match. The CDR3 consists of 16 residues.

CDR3 loop: CASSQQGASYNSPLHF. The CDR3 region has the DNA TGCGCCAGCAGCCAGCAGGGGGCTTCCTATAATTCACCCCTCCACTTT. The gene calls are TRBV4-3 and TRBJ1-6; 8 bases are a match to TRBD1. Germline CDR1 LGHNA, CDR2 YSLEER. CDR3 length equals 16 residues. With 3 bases clipped from V and 1 base from J, the junction kept 2 bases outside the gene matches.

V gene TRBV29-1 combines with J gene TRBJ2-1; D may match TRBD1 or TRBD2 (5 bases each). This CDR3 region has 13 residues. Germline CDR1 reads SQVTM; CDR2 reads ANQGSEA. The V gene lost 2 bases and the J gene lost 2 bases, with 7 bases spanning the gap. The CDR3 nucleotides are TGCAGCGTTGAACAGGGACCCTACAATGAGCAGTTCTTC. Its translation is CSVEQGPYNEQFF.

The V gene is TRBV6-2 or TRBV6-3, the J gene TRBJ1-2; 8 nucleotides line up with TRBD1. Germline trimming cut 0 bases from V and 4 bases from J; bases unmatched to any gene: 10. The CDR3 totals 17 residues. Germline V gene lookup returns CDR1 MNHEY and CDR2 SVGEGT. CDR3 sequence (DNA): TGTGCCAGCAGTTACTCGTCCAGGGGGCGAATTTTCTATGGCTACACCTTC. Its protein is CASSYSSRGRIFYGYTF.

The V call is TRBV9, the J call TRBJ2-3, with TRBD2 identical over 9 bases. CDR1 and CDR2 (germline): SGDLS, YYNGEE. After removal of 0 bases from V and 8 bases from J, the junction contained 10 bases not matched to a gene. The CDR3 sequence is 16 residues long. The CDR3 loop is CASSVEGGTSIVTQYF. For the CDR3, the DNA is TGTGCCAGCAGCGTAGAGGGGGGGACTAGCATCGTTACGCAGTATTTT.

The V gene is TRBV4-2, the J gene TRBJ1-1, with 8 bases aligning to TRBD1. The CDR3 loop spans 12 amino acids. V shed 1 base and J 12 bases; nucleotides not matched to a gene: 4. Germline V lookup: CDR1 LGHNA, CDR2 YNFKEQ. The CDR3 DNA follows: TGTGCCAGCAGCCAAGTGACAGGGGTGTCTTTCTTT. The encoded protein is CASSQVTGVSFF.

For the CDR3, the DNA is TGTGCCAGCAGCCTACCGACGGCAAGGGGGGAGACCCAGTACTTC. Amino acid sequence: CASSLPTARGETQYF. The V and J genes are TRBV11-2 and TRBJ2-5; a weak D match, TRBD1 (6 bases). Germline CDR1 is SGHAT and CDR2 is FQNNGV. V was cut by 5 bases and J by 5 bases, with 18 bases left in between. The CDR3 has 15 amino acids.

This clone was found once. The chain couples TRBV7-3 to TRBJ2-2; D may be TRBD2 (5 bases). Germline loops: CDR1 SGHTA, CDR2 FQGTGA. The CDR3 covers 16 residues. The V and J ends lost 5 bases and 0 bases respectively, with 13 bases between them. The CDR3 spells CASSPLASANTGELFF. The CDR3 DNA reads as TGTGCCAGCAGCCCGCTAGCAAGCGCGAACACCGGGGAGCTGTTTTTT.

The chain employs TRBV6-5 and TRBJ1-4; TRBD1 might be the D (6 bases). V lost 5 bases to trimming and J lost 3 bases, with 10 bases between them. Per germline, CDR1 MNHEY and CDR2 SVGAGI. The CDR3 loop spans 14 amino acids. CDR3 amino acids: CASSRGQPNEKLFF. The CDR3 nucleotides read TGTGCCAGCAGTCGAGGACAGCCTAATGAAAAACTGTTTTTT.

This clone has a handful of counts. A much bigger clone sits one base away, suggesting this may be a read error. The sample holds other DNA sequences that translate to the same CDR3. V and J are TRBV6-1 and TRBJ2-5; 11 nucleotides align to TRBD2. The CDR3 spans 15 residues. J lost 1 base, V lost 2 bases, and 0 bases had no gene match. The germline V gene has CDR1 MNHNS and CDR2 SASEGT. The CDR3 DNA reads as TGTGCCAGCAGTGAACTAGCGGGGGGCCAAGAGACCCAGTACTTC. It translates to CASSELAGGQETQYF.

The V gene is TRBV7-9, the J gene TRBJ2-5, with 9 bases lining up with TRBD1. CDR1 and CDR2 from the germline V gene are SEHNR and FQNEAQ (reference sequence). Losses at the gene ends were 6 bases for V and 5 bases for J; bases not matched to a gene: 10. There are 15 residues in the CDR3. DNA for the CDR3: TGTGCCAGCAGTACCGGGACAGGGCCGTCGGAGACCCAGTACTTC. Translated, it gives CASSTGTGPSETQYF.

This chain uses TRBV6-2 or TRBV6-3 with TRBJ2-7; no reliable D call. This CDR3 comprises 14 residues. The germline V gene encodes CDR1 MNHEY and CDR2 SVGEGT. Trimming shortened V by 4 bases and J by 7 bases, and 17 bases separated the two germline ends. CDR3 sequence reads: CASSSAPPPREQYF. The CDR3 DNA reads TGTGCCAGCAGTTCGGCTCCCCCTCCGAGAGAGCAGTACTTC.

This clone was observed once. This chain links TRBV2 with TRBJ1-4, with 7 bases aligning to TRBD1. With 7 bases clipped from V and 7 bases from J, the junction kept 12 bases outside the gene matches. The V gene's germline CDR1 is SNHLY and CDR2 FYNNEI. The CDR3 is 15 amino acids. For the CDR3, the DNA is TGTGCCAGCAAGTTATCGGGACAGCCCGGTGAAAAACTGTTTTTT. Translating it yields CASKLSGQPGEKLFF.

This rearrangement joins TRBV30 to TRBJ1-1; TRBD1 agrees at 8 bases. Germline CDR1 reads GTSNPN; CDR2 reads SVGIG (reference sequence). Trimming removed 4 bases from V and 5 bases from J; junction bases left unmatched: 6. The CDR3 runs 13 residues. CDR3 sequence (DNA): TGTGCCTGGACCAGGGGGCGGAGGACTGAAGCTTTCTTT. This encodes CAWTRGRRTEAFF.